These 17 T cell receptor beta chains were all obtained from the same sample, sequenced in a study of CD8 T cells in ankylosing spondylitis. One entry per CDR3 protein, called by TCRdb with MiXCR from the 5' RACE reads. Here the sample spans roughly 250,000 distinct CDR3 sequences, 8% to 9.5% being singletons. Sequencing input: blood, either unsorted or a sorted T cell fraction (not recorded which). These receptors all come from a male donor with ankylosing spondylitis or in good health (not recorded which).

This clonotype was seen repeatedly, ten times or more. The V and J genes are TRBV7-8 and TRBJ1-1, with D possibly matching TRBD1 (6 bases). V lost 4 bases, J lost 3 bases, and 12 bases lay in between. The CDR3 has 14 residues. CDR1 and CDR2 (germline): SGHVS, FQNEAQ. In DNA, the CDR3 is TGTGCCAGCAGCTCGAAATCAGGGGACACTGAAGCTTTCTTT. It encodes CASSSKSGDTEAFF. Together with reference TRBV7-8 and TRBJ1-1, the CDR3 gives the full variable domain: GAGVSQSPRYKVAKRGQDVALRCDPISGHVSLFWYQQALGQGPEFLTYFQNEAQLDKSGLPSDRFFAERPEGSVSTLKIQRTQQEDSAVYLCASSSKSGDTEAFFGQGTRLTVV.

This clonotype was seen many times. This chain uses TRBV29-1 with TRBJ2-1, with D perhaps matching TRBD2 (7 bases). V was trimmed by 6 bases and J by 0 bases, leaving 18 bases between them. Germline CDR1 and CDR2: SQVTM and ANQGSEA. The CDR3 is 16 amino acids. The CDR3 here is CSVRQTGGLSYNEQFF. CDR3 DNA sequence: TGCAGCGTCCGACAGACGGGGGGCCTCTCCTACAATGAGCAGTTCTTC.

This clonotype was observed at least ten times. CDR3 loop: CATSNGEVSPLHF. The DNA for the CDR3 is TGTGCCACCAGCAATGGGGAGGTTTCACCCCTCCACTTT. V usage is TRBV15 and J usage is TRBJ1-6, with D uncertain. The CDR3 totals 13 residues. Trimming stripped 4 bases from V and 9 bases from J, with 10 bases between. Germline CDR1 reads LNHNV; CDR2 reads YYDKDF (reference sequence).

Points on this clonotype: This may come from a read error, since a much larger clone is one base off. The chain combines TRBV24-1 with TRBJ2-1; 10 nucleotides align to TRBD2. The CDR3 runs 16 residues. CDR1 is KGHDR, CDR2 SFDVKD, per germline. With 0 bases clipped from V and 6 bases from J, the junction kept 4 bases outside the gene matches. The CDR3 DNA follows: TGTGCCACCAGTGATTTGCTAGCGGGAGAGGGCAATGAGCAGTTCTTC. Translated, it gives CATSDLLAGEGNEQFF.

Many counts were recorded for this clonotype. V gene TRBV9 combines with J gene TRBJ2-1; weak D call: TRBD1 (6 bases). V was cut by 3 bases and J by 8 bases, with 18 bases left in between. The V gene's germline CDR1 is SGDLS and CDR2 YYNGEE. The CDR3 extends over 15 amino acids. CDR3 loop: CASSEGVQGNDEQFF. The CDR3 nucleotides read TGTGCCAGCAGCGAAGGGGTACAGGGTAACGATGAGCAGTTCTTC.

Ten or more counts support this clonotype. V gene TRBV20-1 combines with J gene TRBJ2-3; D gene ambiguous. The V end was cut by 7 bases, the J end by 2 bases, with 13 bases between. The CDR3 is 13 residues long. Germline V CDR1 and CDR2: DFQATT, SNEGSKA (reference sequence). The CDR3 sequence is CSGSLGPTDTQYF. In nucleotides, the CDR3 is TGCAGTGGTAGCCTTGGACCCACAGATACGCAGTATTTT.

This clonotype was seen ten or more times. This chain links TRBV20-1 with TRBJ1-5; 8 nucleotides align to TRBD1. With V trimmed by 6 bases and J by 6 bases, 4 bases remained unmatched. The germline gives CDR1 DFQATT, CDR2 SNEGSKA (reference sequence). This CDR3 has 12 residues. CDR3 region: CSAGRGRQPQHF. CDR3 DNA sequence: TGCAGTGCGGGCAGGGGGCGTCAGCCCCAGCATTTT.

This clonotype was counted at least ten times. The CDR3 DNA reads TGTGCCAGCAGCGTAGACACTTATAATTCACCCCTCCACTTT. It translates to CASSVDTYNSPLHF. The chain combines TRBV9 with TRBJ1-6; no clear D. Per germline, CDR1 SGDLS and CDR2 YYNGEE. Between the trimmed V and J ends, which lost 0 bases and 4 bases, there was a span of 5 bases. The CDR3 runs to 14 residues.

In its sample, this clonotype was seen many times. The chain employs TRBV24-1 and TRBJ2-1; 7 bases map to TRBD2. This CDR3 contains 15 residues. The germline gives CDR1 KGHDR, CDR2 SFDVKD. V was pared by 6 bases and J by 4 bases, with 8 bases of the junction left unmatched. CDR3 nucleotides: TGTGCCACCAGTTTGAGCGGGGCGGCGTACAATGAGCAGTTCTTC. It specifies CATSLSGAAYNEQFF.

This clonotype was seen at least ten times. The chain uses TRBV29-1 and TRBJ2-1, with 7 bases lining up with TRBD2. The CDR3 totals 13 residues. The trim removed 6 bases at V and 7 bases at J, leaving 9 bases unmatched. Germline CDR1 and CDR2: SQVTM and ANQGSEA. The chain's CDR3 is CSVLAVLGNEQFF. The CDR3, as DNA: TGCAGCGTCCTAGCGGTGCTTGGGAATGAGCAGTTCTTC.

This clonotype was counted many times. The CDR3 nucleotides read TGCGCCAGCAGCCGAGAAGCGCACATCAAAAACATTCAGTACTTC. Protein: CASSREAHIKNIQYF. The chain employs TRBV5-1 and TRBJ2-4, with D hard to call. From germline, CDR1 is SGHRS and CDR2 YFSETQ. Trimming cost V 4 bases and J 3 bases, with 14 bases left between them. The CDR3 extends over 15 amino acids.

The CDR3 coding sequence is TGCGCCAGCAGCCCTACTAATTACAATGAGCAGTTCTTC. Translated, it gives CASSPTNYNEQFF. The chain carries TRBV4-3 and TRBJ2-1; D unclear. The CDR3 runs 13 residues. Trimming stripped 4 bases from V and 4 bases from J, with 8 bases between. Germline-derived CDR1 and CDR2 are LGHNA and YSLEER.

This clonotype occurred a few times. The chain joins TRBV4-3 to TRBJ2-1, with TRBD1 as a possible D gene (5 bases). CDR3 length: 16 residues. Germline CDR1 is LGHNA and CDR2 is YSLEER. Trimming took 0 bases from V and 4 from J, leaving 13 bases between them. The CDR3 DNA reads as TGCGCCAGCAGCCAAGACAGGGAAGGGGTTTACAATGAGCAGTTCTTC. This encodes CASSQDREGVYNEQFF.

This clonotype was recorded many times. The CDR3: CASSLASPQAGGEQYF. Written as DNA, the CDR3 is TGTGCCAGCAGCTTAGCGAGTCCACAGGCGGGTGGAGAGCAGTACTTC. The chain joins TRBV7-6 to TRBJ2-7; D assignment may be TRBD1 or TRBD2 (5 bases each). Germline lookup yields CDR1 SGHVS and CDR2 FNYEAQ. V shed 0 bases and J shed 7 bases, with 19 bases lying between them. The CDR3 has 16 residues.

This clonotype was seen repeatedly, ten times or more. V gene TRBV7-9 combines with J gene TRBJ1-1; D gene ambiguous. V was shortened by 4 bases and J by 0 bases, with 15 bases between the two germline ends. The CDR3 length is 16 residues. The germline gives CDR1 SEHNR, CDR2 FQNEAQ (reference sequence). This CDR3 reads CASSSPMGELNTEAFF. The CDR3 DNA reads TGTGCCAGCAGCTCCCCAATGGGAGAGTTGAACACTGAAGCTTTCTTT. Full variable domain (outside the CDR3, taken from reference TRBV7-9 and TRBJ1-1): DTGVSQNPRHKITKRGQNVTFRCDPISEHNRLYWYRQTLGQGPEFLTYFQNEAQLEKSRLLSDRFSAERPKGSFSTLEIQRTEQGDSAMYLCASSSPMGELNTEAFFGQGTRLTVV.

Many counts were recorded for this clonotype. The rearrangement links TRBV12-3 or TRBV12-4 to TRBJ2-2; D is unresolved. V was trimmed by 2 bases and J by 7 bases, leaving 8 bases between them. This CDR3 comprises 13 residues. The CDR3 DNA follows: TGTGCCAGCAGTTTAAGTGGGGTCGGGGAGCTGTTTTTT. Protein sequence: CASSLSGVGELFF.

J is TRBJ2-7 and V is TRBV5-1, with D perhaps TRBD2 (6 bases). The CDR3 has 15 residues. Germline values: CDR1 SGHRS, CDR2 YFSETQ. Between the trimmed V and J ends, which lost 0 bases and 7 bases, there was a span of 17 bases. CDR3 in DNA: TGCGCCAGCAGCTTGGACGCGGGAACATACCCGGAGCAGTACTTC. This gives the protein CASSLDAGTYPEQYF. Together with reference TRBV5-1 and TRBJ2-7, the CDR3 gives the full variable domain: KAGVTQTPRYLIKTRGQQVTLSCSPISGHRSVSWYQQTPGQGLQFLFEYFSETQRNKGNFPGRFSGRQFSNSRSEMNVSTLELGDSALYLCASSLDAGTYPEQYFGPGTRLTVT.